These 5 T cell receptor beta chains share one sample of origin, sequenced in a study of blood T cell repertoires in COVID-19. TCRdb's table, derived via immunoSEQ multiplex PCR, lists solely in-frame clones and lacks some. The sample shows 180,000 or so clones, around 90% of them seen only once. The sequenced material came from peripheral blood. The receptors were gathered from a man over 45 with acute or convalescent COVID-19.

V and J are TRBV14 and TRBJ1-2, with D tentatively TRBD1 (6 bases). Germline V gene sequence: CDR1 SGHDN, CDR2 FVKESK. Trimming cost V 1 base and J 10 bases, with 10 bases left between them. There are 12 residues in the CDR3. CDR3 DNA: TGTGCCAGCAGCCAAGCAGGGGCGCTCTACACCTTC. Protein: CASSQAGALYTF.

The V gene is TRBV7-9, the J gene TRBJ1-6, with 9 bases that match TRBD1. This CDR3 region has 17 residues. V shed 2 bases, J shed 6 bases, and the junction held 8 bases outside the gene matches. Germline CDR1 is SEHNR and CDR2 is FQNEAQ (reference sequence). In DNA, the CDR3 is TGTGCCAGCAGCTTAATAGGACAGGGGTCGCGTAATTCACCCCTCCACTTT. It yields the protein CASSLIGQGSRNSPLHF.

The V gene is TRBV28, the J gene TRBJ1-2; TRBD1 matches at 7 bases. The V segment lost 6 bases and the J segment 8 bases; nucleotides outside the gene matches: 15. Germline-derived CDR1 and CDR2 are MDHEN and SYDVKM. The CDR3 spans 15 residues. The CDR3, as DNA: TGTGCCAGCAGCCTGTCAGGGACAGCGACGGTGGGCTACACCTTC. This codes for CASSLSGTATVGYTF.

This clone was picked up one time. The rearrangement joins TRBV7-2 to TRBJ1-2; TRBD1 matches at 10 bases. The CDR3 sequence is 15 residues long. Losses at the gene ends were 5 bases for V and 0 bases for J; bases not matched to a gene: 3. Germline V gives CDR1 SGHTA, CDR2 FQGNSA. CDR3 protein: CASSRTGGPNYGYTF. The CDR3 nucleotides are TGTGCCAGCAGCCGGACAGGGGGGCCTAACTATGGCTACACCTTC.

This clone was counted a single time. The V call is TRBV6-6, the J call TRBJ1-1; 12 nucleotides agree with TRBD1. Germline V gene data show CDR1 as MNHNY and CDR2 as SVGAGI (reference sequence). J gave up 11 bases and V 5 bases, and 12 bases lay outside the gene matches. CDR3 length: 15 amino acids. The CDR3 bases are TGTGCCAGCAGTACCCGGGACAGGGGGCGCAGGGATGCTTTCTTT. Protein: CASSTRDRGRRDAFF.